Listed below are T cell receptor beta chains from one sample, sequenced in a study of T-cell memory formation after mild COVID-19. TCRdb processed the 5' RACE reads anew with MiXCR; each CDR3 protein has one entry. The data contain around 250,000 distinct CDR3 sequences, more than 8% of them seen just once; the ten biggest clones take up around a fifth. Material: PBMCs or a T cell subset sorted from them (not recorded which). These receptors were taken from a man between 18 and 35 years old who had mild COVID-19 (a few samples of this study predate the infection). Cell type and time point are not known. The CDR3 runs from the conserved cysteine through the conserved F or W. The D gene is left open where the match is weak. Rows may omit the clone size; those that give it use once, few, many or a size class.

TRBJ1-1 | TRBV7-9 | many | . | TGTGCCAGCAGCTTCTCAGGGACGAACACTGAAGCTTTCTTT | CASSFSGTNTEAFF
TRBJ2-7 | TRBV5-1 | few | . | TGCGCCAGCAGCCTCCAGGAGTCCTACGAGCAGTACTTC | CASSLQESYEQYF
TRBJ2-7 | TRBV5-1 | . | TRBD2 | TGCGCCGGCGGACTAGCGGGTTTTTACGAGCAGTACTTC | CAGGLAGFYEQYF
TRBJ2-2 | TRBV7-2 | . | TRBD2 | TGTGCCAGCAGCTTTGGACTAGCGGGGGTTATCGCGAACACCGGGGAGCTGTTTTTT | CASSFGLAGVIANTGELFF
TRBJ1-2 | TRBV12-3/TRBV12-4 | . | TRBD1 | TGTGCCAGCAGTTTCACAGGGGGAGGCTATGGCTACACCTTC | CASSFTGGGYGYTF
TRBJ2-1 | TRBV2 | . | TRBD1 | TGTGCCAGCAGCAACACAGGGGCCCGATTCTTC | CASSNTGARFF
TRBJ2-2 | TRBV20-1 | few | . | TGCAGTGCTAGGCAGGCCGGTATGATGAACACCGGGGAGCTGTTTTTT | CSARQAGMMNTGELFF
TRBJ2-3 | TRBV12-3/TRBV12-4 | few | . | TGTGCCAGCAGAGTTAGGGGGTGGATAGATACGCAGTATTTT | CASRVRGWIDTQYF
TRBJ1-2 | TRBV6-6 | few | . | TGTGCCAGCAGTTACCTAATCTGGGGCGACTTTAATCGCTATGGCTACACCTTC | CASSYLIWGDFNRYGYTF
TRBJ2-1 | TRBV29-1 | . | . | TGCAGCGTCCGACAAAGGGGAGGATCCTACAATGAGCAGTTCTTC | CSVRQRGGSYNEQFF
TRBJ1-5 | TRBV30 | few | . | TGTGCCTGGAGCGCCAGCTACGATCAGCCCCAGCATTTT | CAWSASYDQPQHF
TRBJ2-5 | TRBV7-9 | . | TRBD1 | TGTGCCAGCAGAGAGGGACAGACGTACCAAGAGACCCAGTACTTC | CASREGQTYQETQYF
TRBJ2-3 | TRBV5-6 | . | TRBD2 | TGTGCCAGCAGCTTGGCCCTTGGCGGGGGGCCGGATACGCAGTATTTT | CASSLALGGGPDTQYF
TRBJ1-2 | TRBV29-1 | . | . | TGCAGCGCTGAGATAAACTATGGCTACACCTTC | CSAEINYGYTF
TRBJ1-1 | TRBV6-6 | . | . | TGTGCCAGCAGTTACTTGGAACGGAGTGAAGCTTTCTTT | CASSYLERSEAFF
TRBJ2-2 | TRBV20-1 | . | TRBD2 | TGCAGTGCTAGTGAACTAGCGGTACTTGCGAACACCGGGGAGCTGTTTTTT | CSASELAVLANTGELFF
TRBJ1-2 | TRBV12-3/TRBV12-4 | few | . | TGTGCCAGCAGTTTAGTGGGGGCGGGAGGCTACACCTTC | CASSLVGAGGYTF
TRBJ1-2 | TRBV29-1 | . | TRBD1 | TGCAGCGTTGAATCGGGGACAGGGTCGAGGGGCTACACCTTC | CSVESGTGSRGYTF
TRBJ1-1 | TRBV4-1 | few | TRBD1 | TGCGCCAGCAGCCAACAGGGGGATTCCACTGAAGCTTTCTTT | CASSQQGDSTEAFF
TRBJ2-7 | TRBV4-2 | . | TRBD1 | TGTGCCAGCAGCCGCGACAGGGAACACGAGCAGTACTTC | CASSRDREHEQYF
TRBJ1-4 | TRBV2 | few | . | TGTGCCACCAAGACTCCTGGGACGACTAATGAAAAACTGTTTTTT | CATKTPGTTNEKLFF
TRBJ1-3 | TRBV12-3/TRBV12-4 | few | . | TGTGCCAGCAGTTTACTCGGGGGAAACACCATATATTTT | CASSLLGGNTIYF
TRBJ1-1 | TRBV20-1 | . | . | TGCAGTGCTAGTGGGGACGTGAACACTGAAGCTTTCTTT | CSASGDVNTEAFF
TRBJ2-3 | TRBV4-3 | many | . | TGCGCCAGCAGCCCCCGCTTCCCATCGGTCGGGGATACGCAGTATTTT | CASSPRFPSVGDTQYF
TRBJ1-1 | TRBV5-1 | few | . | TGCGCCAGCAGCCTCACCCTCAGGGCTCCTGAAGCTTTCTTT | CASSLTLRAPEAFF
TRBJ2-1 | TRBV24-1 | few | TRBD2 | TGTGCCACCAGTGACTCACTAGGCGGGGGGATTAGCTCCTACAATGAGCAGTTCTTC | CATSDSLGGGISSYNEQFF
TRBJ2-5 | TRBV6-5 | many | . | TGTGCCAGCAGTTATTGGGTACAGGGCGGCCAAGAGACCCAGTACTTC | CASSYWVQGGQETQYF
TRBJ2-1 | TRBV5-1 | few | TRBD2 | TGCGCCAGCCGCGGGTATAGCGGGGGGCTCTATGAGCAGTTCTTC | CASRGYSGGLYEQFF
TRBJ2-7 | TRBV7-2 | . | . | TGTGCCAGCAGCACCCCTGGAGGGGTCCACGAGCAGTACTTC | CASSTPGGVHEQYF
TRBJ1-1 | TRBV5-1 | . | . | TGCGCCAGCAGCTGGTCAGGGAGTGGCACTGAAGCTTTCTTT | CASSWSGSGTEAFF
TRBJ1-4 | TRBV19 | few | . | TGTGCCAGTACGGCTCGGGATGAAAAACTGTTTTTT | CASTARDEKLFF
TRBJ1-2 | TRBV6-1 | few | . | TGTGCCAGCAGTGGGTCCCTCGGCTACACCTTC | CASSGSLGYTF
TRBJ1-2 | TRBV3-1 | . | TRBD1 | TGTGCCAGCAGCCAGCTCATCACAGGGGGCAGTGGCTACACCTTC | CASSQLITGGSGYTF
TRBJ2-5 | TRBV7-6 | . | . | TGTGCCAGCAGCATCCGGGCCCTACGTGGCGGCTTC | CASSIRALRGGF
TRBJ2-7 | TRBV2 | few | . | TGTGCCAGCAGTGAAGTTCAGGTTCGCGAGCAGTACTTC | CASSEVQVREQYF